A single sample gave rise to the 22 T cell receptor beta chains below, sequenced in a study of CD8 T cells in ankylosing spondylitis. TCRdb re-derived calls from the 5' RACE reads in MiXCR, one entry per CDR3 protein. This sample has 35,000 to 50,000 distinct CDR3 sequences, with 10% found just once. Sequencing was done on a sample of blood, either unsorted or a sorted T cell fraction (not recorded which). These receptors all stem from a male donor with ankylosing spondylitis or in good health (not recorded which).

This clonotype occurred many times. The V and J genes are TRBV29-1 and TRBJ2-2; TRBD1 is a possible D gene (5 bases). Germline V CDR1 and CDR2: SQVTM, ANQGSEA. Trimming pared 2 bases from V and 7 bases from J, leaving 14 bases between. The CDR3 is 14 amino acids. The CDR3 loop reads CSVEQGKRVGELFF. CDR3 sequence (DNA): TGCAGCGTTGAACAGGGAAAACGGGTCGGGGAGCTGTTTTTT.

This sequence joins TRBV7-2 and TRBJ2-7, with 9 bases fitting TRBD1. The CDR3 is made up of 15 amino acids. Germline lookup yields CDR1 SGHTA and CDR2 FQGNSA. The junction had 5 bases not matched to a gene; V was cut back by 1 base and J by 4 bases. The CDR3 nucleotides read TGTGCCAGCAGCTTAGACCGGGACAGGGTTTACGAGCAGTACTTC. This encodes CASSLDRDRVYEQYF.

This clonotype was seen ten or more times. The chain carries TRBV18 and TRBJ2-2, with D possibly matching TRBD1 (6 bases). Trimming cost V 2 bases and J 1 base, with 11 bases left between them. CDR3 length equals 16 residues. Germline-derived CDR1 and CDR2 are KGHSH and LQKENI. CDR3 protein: CASSPNGQQNTGELFF. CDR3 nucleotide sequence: TGTGCCAGCTCACCAAACGGACAGCAGAACACCGGGGAGCTGTTTTTT.

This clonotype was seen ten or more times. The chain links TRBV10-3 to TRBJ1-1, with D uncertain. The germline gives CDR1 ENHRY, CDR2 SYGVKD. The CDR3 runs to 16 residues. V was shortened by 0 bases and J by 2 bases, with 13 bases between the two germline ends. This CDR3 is CAISESTEPINTEAFF. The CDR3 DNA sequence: TGTGCCATCAGTGAGTCGACGGAACCGATTAACACTGAAGCTTTCTTT.

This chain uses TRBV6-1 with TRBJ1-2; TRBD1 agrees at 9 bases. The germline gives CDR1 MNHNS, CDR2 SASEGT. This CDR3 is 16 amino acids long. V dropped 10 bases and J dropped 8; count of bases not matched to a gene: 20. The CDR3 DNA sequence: TGTGCCACCACAAAGACATTCCGGGACAGGGAAAACGGCTACACCTTC. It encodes CATTKTFRDRENGYTF.

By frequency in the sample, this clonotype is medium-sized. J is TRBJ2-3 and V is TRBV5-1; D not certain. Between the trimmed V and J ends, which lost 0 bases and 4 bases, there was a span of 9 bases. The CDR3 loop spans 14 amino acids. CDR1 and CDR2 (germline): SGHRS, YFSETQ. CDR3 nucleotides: TGCGCCAGCAGCTTGGCCGAGAAGGCAGATACGCAGTATTTT. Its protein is CASSLAEKADTQYF.

The CDR3 protein is CASGSGRAPSSYEQYF. CDR3 coding DNA: TGTGCCAGCGGGAGCGGGAGGGCCCCGAGCTCCTACGAGCAGTACTTC. The chain recombines TRBV6-1 with TRBJ2-7; TRBD2 matches at 10 bases. The CDR3 sequence is 16 residues long. V shed 8 bases and J 0 bases; nucleotides not matched to a gene: 10. In germline, CDR1 is MNHNS, CDR2 SASEGT.

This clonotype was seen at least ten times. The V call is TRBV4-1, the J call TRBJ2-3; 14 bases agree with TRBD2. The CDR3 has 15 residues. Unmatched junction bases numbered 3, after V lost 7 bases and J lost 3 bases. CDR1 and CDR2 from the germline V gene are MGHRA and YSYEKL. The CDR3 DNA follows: TGCGCCAGCACGGGACTAGCGGGAGCAACAGATACGCAGTATTTT. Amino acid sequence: CASTGLAGATDTQYF.

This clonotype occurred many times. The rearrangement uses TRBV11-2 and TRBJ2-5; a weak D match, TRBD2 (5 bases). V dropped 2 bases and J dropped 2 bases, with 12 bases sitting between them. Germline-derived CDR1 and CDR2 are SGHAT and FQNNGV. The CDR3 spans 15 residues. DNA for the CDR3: TGTGCCAGCAGCTTACAAGGAGGTGTACAAGAGACCCAGTACTTC. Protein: CASSLQGGVQETQYF. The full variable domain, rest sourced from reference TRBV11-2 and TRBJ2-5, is EAGVAQSPRYKIIEKRQSVAFWCNPISGHATLYWYQQILGQGPKLLIQFQNNGVVDDSQLPKDRFSAERLKGVDSTLKIQPAKLEDSAVYLCASSLQGGVQETQYFGPGTRLLVL.

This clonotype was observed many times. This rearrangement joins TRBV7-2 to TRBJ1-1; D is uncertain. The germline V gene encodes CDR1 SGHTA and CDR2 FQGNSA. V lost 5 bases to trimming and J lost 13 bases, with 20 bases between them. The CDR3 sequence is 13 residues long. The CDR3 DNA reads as TGTGCCAGCAGCCCGGCAGGACTTCGAAAAGGTTTCTTT. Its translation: CASSPAGLRKGFF.

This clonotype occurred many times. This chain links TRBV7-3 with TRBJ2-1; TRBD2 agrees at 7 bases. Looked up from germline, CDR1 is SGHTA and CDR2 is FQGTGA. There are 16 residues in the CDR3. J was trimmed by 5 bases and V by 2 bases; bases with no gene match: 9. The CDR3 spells CASSLGSAGANNEQFF. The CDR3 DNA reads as TGTGCCAGCAGCTTAGGGTCCGCGGGAGCAAACAATGAGCAGTTCTTC.

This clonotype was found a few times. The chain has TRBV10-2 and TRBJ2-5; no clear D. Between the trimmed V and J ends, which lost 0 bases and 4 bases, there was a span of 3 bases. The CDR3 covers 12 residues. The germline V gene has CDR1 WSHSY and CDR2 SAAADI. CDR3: CASSESVETQYF. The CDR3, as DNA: TGCGCCAGCAGTGAGTCGGTAGAGACCCAGTACTTC.

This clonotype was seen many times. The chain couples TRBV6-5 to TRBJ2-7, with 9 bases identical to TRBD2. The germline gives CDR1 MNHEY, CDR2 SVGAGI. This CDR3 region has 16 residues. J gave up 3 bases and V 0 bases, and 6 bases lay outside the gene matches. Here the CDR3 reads CASSYSRAGGRYEQYF. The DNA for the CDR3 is TGTGCCAGCAGTTACTCTCGGGCGGGAGGGCGCTACGAGCAGTACTTC.

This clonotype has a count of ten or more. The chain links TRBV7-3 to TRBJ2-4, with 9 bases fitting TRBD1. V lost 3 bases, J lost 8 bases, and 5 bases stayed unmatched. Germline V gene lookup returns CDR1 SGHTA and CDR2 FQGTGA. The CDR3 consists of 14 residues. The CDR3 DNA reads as TGTGCCAGCAGCTTTGGGACAGGGCGGGACATTCAGTACTTC. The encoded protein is CASSFGTGRDIQYF. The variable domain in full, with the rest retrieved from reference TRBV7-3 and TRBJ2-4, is GAGVSQTPSNKVTEKGKYVELRCDPISGHTALYWYRQSLGQGPEFLIYFQGTGAADDSGLPNDRFFAVRPEGSVSTLKIQRTERGDSAVYLCASSFGTGRDIQYFGAGTRLSVL.

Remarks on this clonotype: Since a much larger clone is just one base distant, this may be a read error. CDR3 DNA sequence: TGTGCCAGCAGCCAGGGACCCGGCAATAAGCAGTTCTTC. Translated: CASSQGPGNKQFF. The rearrangement joins TRBV7-9 to TRBJ2-1; either TRBD1 or TRBD2 may fit D (5 bases each). The CDR3 covers 13 residues. Per the germline V gene, CDR1 is SEHNR and CDR2 is FQNEAQ (reference sequence).

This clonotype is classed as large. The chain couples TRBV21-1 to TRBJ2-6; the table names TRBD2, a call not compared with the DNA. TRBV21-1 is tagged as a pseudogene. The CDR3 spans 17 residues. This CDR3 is CASSKARWDFTANVLTF. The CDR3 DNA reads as TGTGCCAGCAGCAAAGCTCGCTGGGACTTCACAGCCAACGTCCTGACTTTC.

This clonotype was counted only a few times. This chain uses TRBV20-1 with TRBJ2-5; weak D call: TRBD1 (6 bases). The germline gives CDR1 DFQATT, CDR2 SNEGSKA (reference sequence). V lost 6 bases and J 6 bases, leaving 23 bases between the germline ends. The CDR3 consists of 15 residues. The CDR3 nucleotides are TGCAGTGCAGACATGTTGGCTGGGGGCGTTAAGACCCAGTACTTC. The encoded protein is CSADMLAGGVKTQYF.

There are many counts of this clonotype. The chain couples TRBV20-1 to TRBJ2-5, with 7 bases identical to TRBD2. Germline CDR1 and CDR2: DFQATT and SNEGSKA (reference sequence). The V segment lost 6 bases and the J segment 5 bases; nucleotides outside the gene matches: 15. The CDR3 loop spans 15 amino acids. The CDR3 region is CSAGRASGTRETQYF. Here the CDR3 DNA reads TGCAGTGCCGGCCGGGCTAGCGGAACCCGGGAGACCCAGTACTTC.

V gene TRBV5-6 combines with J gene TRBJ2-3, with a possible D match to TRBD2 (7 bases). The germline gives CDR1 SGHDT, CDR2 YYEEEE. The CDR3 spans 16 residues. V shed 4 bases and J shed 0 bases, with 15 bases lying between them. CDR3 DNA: TGTGCCAGCAGCGCTGGACTAGGGGGAAGCACAGATACGCAGTATTTT. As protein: CASSAGLGGSTDTQYF.

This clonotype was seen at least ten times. The CDR3 nucleotides read TGTGCCAGCAGTTTCTCCGACTACGGGGGAGAGCAGTTCTTC. This encodes CASSFSDYGGEQFF. This chain links TRBV12-3 or TRBV12-4 with TRBJ2-1; D perhaps matches TRBD2 (6 bases). V gave up 3 bases and J gave up 10 bases, with 16 bases separating them. The CDR3 is 14 amino acids.

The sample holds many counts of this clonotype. This CDR3 reads CASRGRDRYNEQFF. The CDR3 bases are TGTGCCAGCAGAGGTAGGGACCGCTACAATGAGCAGTTCTTC. The gene calls are TRBV2 and TRBJ2-1, with D perhaps matching TRBD1 or TRBD2 (5 bases each). V was pared by 6 bases and J by 3 bases, with 12 bases between. This CDR3 has 14 amino acids. CDR1 SNHLY and CDR2 FYNNEI come from the germline V gene.

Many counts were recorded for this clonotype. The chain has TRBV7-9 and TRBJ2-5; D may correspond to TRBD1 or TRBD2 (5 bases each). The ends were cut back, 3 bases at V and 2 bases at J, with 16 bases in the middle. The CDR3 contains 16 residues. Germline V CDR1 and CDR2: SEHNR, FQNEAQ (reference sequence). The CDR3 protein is CASSFGKGTPQETQYF. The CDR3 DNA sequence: TGTGCCAGCAGCTTCGGAAAAGGGACCCCTCAAGAGACCCAGTACTTC.